This TCR beta chain was observed in a study of long-term antiretroviral therapy in people with HIV. A v3.0 immunoSEQ assay was performed at survey level. The method was immunoSEQ multiplex PCR; TCRdb's version includes in-frame clones alone and lacks a portion of them. The sample has about 30,000 clones, about 85% seen once; the top ten hold just under 8.5%. Points from the study as a whole: The study found that diversity rose after ART but stayed below transplant donor controls. Absence of data on ART adherence, viral resistance or therapy changes was noted.

The CDR3 has 16 residues. The ends were cut back, 3 bases at V and 6 bases at J, with 17 bases in the middle. Germline values: CDR1 MNHEY, CDR2 SMNVEV (reference sequence). Concerning this clone itself: Its antigen is not known.

The chain links TRBV27 to TRBJ1-4; a weak D match, TRBD1 (6 bases). The sample consisted of unsorted PBMCs, taken 3 years after starting antiretroviral therapy. The clonotype comes from a man between 40 and 49 years old with HIV. The CDR3 region has the DNA TGTGCCAGCAGTTTTTCCCTTGGGGGGGGCCATGAAAAACTGTTTTTT. Its translation: CASSFSLGGGHEKLFF.